This T cell receptor beta chain was found in a study of T cells in Graves' hyperthyroidism and ophthalmopathy. Whole-study findings and limits: A model of 13 V-J pairs discriminated ophthalmopathy from stable hyperthyroidism.

Per the germline V gene, CDR1 is ENHRY and CDR2 is SYGVKD. CDR3 length: 15 amino acids. The V gene lost 2 bases and the J gene lost 8 bases, with 16 bases spanning the gap. Exclusion of a patient resulted from uncontrolled infection, other autoimmune disease, pregnancy or lactation. About this clonotype itself: Its antigen remains unidentified.

Researchers took RNA transcripts and amplified the TCR beta CDR3 regions from them. HTBI primers were employed in a first-round RT-PCR of the TCR CDR3. Using its own MiXCR run on the multiplex PCR reads, TCRdb lists one record per CDR3 protein. The sample has 490,000 or so distinct CDR3 sequences; approximately 16% are singletons. The clonotype was recovered from a woman aged 25 to 45 with Graves' ophthalmopathy. The chain links TRBV10-3 to TRBJ2-1, with D possibly being TRBD1 (5 bases). The sequenced sample was blood. The CDR3: CAISENPTAFYEQFF. The DNA of the CDR3 is TGTGCCATCAGTGAGAATCCGACAGCTTTCTATGAGCAGTTCTTC.